Listed here are 26 T cell receptor beta chains from one sample, sequenced in a study of blood T cell repertoires in COVID-19. Using immunoSEQ multiplex PCR, the repertoire was profiled, and TCRdb retains in-frame clones only, with some absent. The data contain 110,000 to 150,000 clones, under 90% of them singletons. The specimen sequenced was peripheral blood. These receptors were taken from a man in his 70s who had recovered from COVID-19.

The chain employs TRBV19 and TRBJ2-5, with 7 bases that match TRBD2. CDR3 length: 15 residues. With V trimmed by 2 bases and J by 2 bases, 5 bases remained unmatched. CDR1 and CDR2 from the germline V gene are LNHDA and SQIVND (reference sequence). The CDR3 reads CASSITSVTQETQYF. The CDR3 DNA follows: TGTGCCAGTAGTATAACTAGCGTGACTCAAGAGACCCAGTACTTC. Based on the CDR3 plus reference TRBV19 and TRBJ2-5, the full variable domain is DGGITQSPKYLFRKEGQNVTLSCEQNLNHDAMYWYRQDPGQGLRLIYYSQIVNDFQKGDIAEGYSVSREKKESFPLTVTSAQKNPTAFYLCASSITSVTQETQYFGPGTRLLVL.

This rearrangement joins TRBV6-5 to TRBJ2-7; 7 bases are shared with TRBD1. Germline CDR1 is MNHEY and CDR2 is SVGAGI. The CDR3 length is 14 residues. V shed 5 bases, J shed 2 bases, and the junction held 6 bases outside the gene matches. The CDR3 sequence is CASSHRDSTYEQYF. The CDR3 region has the DNA TGTGCCAGCAGTCACCGGGACAGCACCTACGAGCAGTACTTC.

The chain carries TRBV10-2 and TRBJ2-7; 11 bases are a match to TRBD2. The CDR3 loop spans 13 amino acids. V was clipped by 6 bases and J by 7 bases; unmatched bases: 5. The germline CDR1 and CDR2 sequences are WSHSY and SAAADI. This CDR3 reads CASSLAGGEEQYF. In DNA, the CDR3 is TGCGCCAGCAGCCTAGCGGGAGGAGAAGAGCAGTACTTC.

The chain recombines TRBV10-2 with TRBJ1-1; 8 bases match TRBD1. The CDR3 extends over 16 amino acids. CDR1 is WSHSY and CDR2 is SAAADI in the germline V gene. V gave up 6 bases and J gave up 0 bases; unmatched junction bases: 9. The CDR3 is CASSIGQGRMNTEAFF. The CDR3, as DNA: TGCGCCAGCAGCATCGGACAGGGACGAATGAACACTGAAGCTTTCTTT.

The chain recombines TRBV7-3 with TRBJ2-7, with D maybe TRBD1 (6 bases). Germline V CDR1 and CDR2: SGHTA, FQGTGA. Trimming left V 2 bases short and J 7 bases short, with 12 bases between. The CDR3 consists of 13 residues. The CDR3 DNA sequence: TGTGCCAGCAGCTTAGCACAGGGTAGGGAGCAGTACTTC. Its translation: CASSLAQGREQYF.

This clone was observed once. The rearrangement links TRBV3-1 (or the pseudogene TRBV3-2) to TRBJ2-1; tentatively, D is TRBD2 (5 bases). This CDR3 has 14 amino acids. Trimming shortened V by 5 bases and J by 9 bases, and 17 bases separated the two germline ends. Germline assignment: CDR1 LGHDT and CDR2 YNNKEL (reference sequence). CDR3 loop: CASSTRGGRGEQFF. CDR3 sequence (DNA): TGTGCCAGCAGCACCCGAGGAGGTAGAGGTGAGCAGTTCTTC.

The J gene is TRBJ1-4, the V gene TRBV18; D perhaps matches TRBD1 (6 bases). V was shortened by 0 bases and J by 5 bases, with 10 bases between the two germline ends. The CDR3 runs to 15 residues. Germline V gene sequence: CDR1 KGHSH, CDR2 LQKENI. This CDR3 reads CASSPPDRLNEKLFF. The DNA for the CDR3 is TGTGCCAGCTCACCACCGGACAGACTCAATGAAAAACTGTTTTTT.

The V and J genes are TRBV7-9 and TRBJ2-5, with a tentative D call TRBD1 (6 bases). V dropped 0 bases and J dropped 2 bases, with 10 bases sitting between them. The CDR3 covers 15 residues. The germline V gene encodes CDR1 SEHNR and CDR2 FQNEAQ (reference sequence). CDR3 region: CASSLATGFQETQYF. CDR3 bases: TGTGCCAGCAGCTTAGCTACAGGGTTTCAAGAGACCCAGTACTTC.

The chain recombines TRBV7-2 with TRBJ2-1, with unresolved D. The CDR3 totals 13 residues. The germline V gene has CDR1 SGHTA and CDR2 FQGNSA. V was trimmed by 3 bases and J by 5 bases, leaving 8 bases between them. CDR3 protein: CASSFSVNNEQFF. CDR3 nucleotide sequence: TGTGCCAGCAGCTTTTCGGTTAACAATGAGCAGTTCTTC.

The chain is built from TRBV5-4 and TRBJ2-7, with TRBD2 matching over 11 bases. The V and J ends lost 3 bases and 5 bases, in that order; junction bases with no gene match: 7. The CDR3 totals 15 residues. Germline V gene lookup returns CDR1 SGHNT and CDR2 YYREEE (reference sequence). The CDR3: CASSSGTSGSNEQYF. The CDR3 DNA is TGTGCCAGCAGCTCGGGGACTAGCGGAAGTAACGAGCAGTACTTC.

The V gene is TRBV19, the J gene TRBJ1-2, with D possibly TRBD1 on 6 matching bases. The CDR3 is made up of 13 amino acids. Germline CDR1 reads LNHDA; CDR2 reads SQIVND (reference sequence). Trimming stripped 5 bases from V and 4 bases from J, with 11 bases between. In DNA form, the CDR3 reads TGTGCCAGTAGTCGTCAGGGGAGCTATGGCTACACCTTC. This gives the protein CASSRQGSYGYTF.

This clone occurred a few times. The DNA for the CDR3 is TGTGCCAGCAGCTTAGGGACTAGCTCCTACGAGCAGTACTTC. Its protein is CASSLGTSSYEQYF. V gene TRBV13 combines with J gene TRBJ2-7; tentative D call: TRBD2 (6 bases). Germline V gives CDR1 PRHDT, CDR2 FYEKMQ (reference sequence). The CDR3 is 14 residues long. V was cut by 0 bases and J by 0 bases, with 6 bases left in between.

The V and J genes are TRBV7-3 and TRBJ2-3, with 8 nucleotides matching TRBD2. The CDR3 length is 14 residues. Germline-derived CDR1 and CDR2 are SGHTA and FQGTGA. V trimming: 3 bases; J trimming: 3 bases; junction bases outside the gene matches: 2. The chain's CDR3 is CASSFSGSTDTQYF. CDR3 nucleotide sequence: TGTGCCAGCAGCTTCAGCGGGAGTACAGATACGCAGTATTTT.

This clone was counted many times. The sample holds other DNA sequences that translate to the same CDR3. V usage is TRBV7-9 and J usage is TRBJ1-6, with 8 bases matching TRBD1. The CDR3 contains 14 residues. The J segment lost 6 bases and the V segment lost 5 bases, leaving 3 bases of the junction unmatched. Germline CDR1 is SEHNR and CDR2 is FQNEAQ (reference sequence). The CDR3 region is CASSPDRVNSPLHF. CDR3 nucleotides: TGTGCCAGCAGCCCGGACAGGGTTAATTCACCCCTCCACTTT.

The chain couples TRBV4-2 to TRBJ2-1, with D perhaps matching TRBD1 (6 bases). Germline assignment: CDR1 LGHNA and CDR2 YNFKEQ. This CDR3 region has 15 residues. Trimming stripped 3 bases from V and 8 bases from J, with 17 bases between. The chain's CDR3 is CASSHGQGNNDEQFF. Here the CDR3 DNA reads TGTGCCAGCAGCCATGGGCAGGGGAATAACGATGAGCAGTTCTTC.

This chain uses TRBV6-5 with TRBJ1-1, with TRBD1 identical over 9 bases. The length of the CDR3 is 13 residues. Germline-derived CDR1 and CDR2 are MNHEY and SVGAGI. V shed 11 bases and J 4 bases; nucleotides not matched to a gene: 8. Written as DNA, the CDR3 is TGTGCCGCCTACAGGGGGCTGAGCACTGAAGCTTTCTTT. Translating it yields CAAYRGLSTEAFF.

The chain joins TRBV25-1 to TRBJ1-1; no firm D call. Trimming left V 5 bases short and J 4 bases short, with 14 bases between. This CDR3 is 14 amino acids long. Germline CDR1 and CDR2: MGHDK and SYGVNS. The CDR3 reads CASSRRGFGTEAFF. The CDR3 bases are TGTGCCAGCAGTCGGAGAGGGTTCGGCACTGAAGCTTTCTTT.

This rearrangement joins TRBV9 to TRBJ2-1; D unresolved. Germline V lookup: CDR1 SGDLS, CDR2 YYNGEE. The CDR3 totals 11 residues. Trimming pared 0 bases from V and 12 bases from J, leaving 7 bases between. CDR3 nucleotides: TGTGCCAGCAGCGTAGACGGTGCGCAGTTCTTC. Translated: CASSVDGAQFF. Drawing the rest from reference TRBV9 and TRBJ2-1, the complete variable domain is DSGVTQTPKHLITATGQRVTLRCSPRSGDLSVYWYQQSLDQGLQFLIQYYNGEERAKGNILERFSAQQFPDLHSELNLSSLELGDSALYFCASSVDGAQFFGPGTRLTVL.

V gene TRBV20-1 combines with J gene TRBJ2-5; D might be TRBD2 (5 bases). CDR3 length: 15 residues. Per the germline V gene, CDR1 is DFQATT and CDR2 is SNEGSKA (reference sequence). V was clipped by 3 bases and J by 5 bases, with 19 bases between them. DNA for the CDR3: TGCAGTGCTAGTAGTACTAGATATAGGTGGGAGACCCAGTACTTC. It encodes CSASSTRYRWETQYF.

The rearrangement joins TRBV7-3 to TRBJ2-7; the match to TRBD2 covers 10 bases. V was pared by 8 bases and J by 3 bases, with 10 bases of the junction left unmatched. Germline lookup yields CDR1 SGHTA and CDR2 FQGTGA. CDR3 size: 15 residues. CDR3 protein: CASSWDPSGSYEQYF. As DNA, the CDR3 is TGTGCCAGCTCGTGGGACCCTAGCGGGAGCTACGAGCAGTACTTC.

The chain couples TRBV30 to TRBJ2-7; 10 bases align to TRBD1. This CDR3 has 16 amino acids. Trimming cost V 4 bases and J 4 bases; bases outside gene matches: 13. The germline gives CDR1 GTSNPN, CDR2 SVGIG (reference sequence). CDR3 sequence (DNA): TGTGCCTGGAAACCGCCACCGGGACAGGGGTTATACGAGCAGTACTTC. Its protein is CAWKPPPGQGLYEQYF.

The chain combines TRBV13 with TRBJ2-5; D call uncertain. The CDR3 sequence is 12 residues long. Per germline, CDR1 PRHDT and CDR2 FYEKMQ (reference sequence). Trimming took 4 bases from V and 4 from J, leaving 7 bases between them. CDR3 residues: CASSSNGETQYF. In DNA, the CDR3 is TGTGCCAGCAGCTCCAACGGAGAGACCCAGTACTTC.

In DNA, the CDR3 is TGCGCCAGCAGCTACCGAACAGGGGCCTACGAGCAGTACTTC. It codes for CASSYRTGAYEQYF. The chain links TRBV5-1 to TRBJ2-7, with 7 positions matching TRBD1. This CDR3 has 14 amino acids. Germline CDR1 is SGHRS and CDR2 is YFSETQ. The ends lost 3 bases at V and 2 bases at J; junction bases unmatched: 5.

The chain's CDR3 is CASSILAGSEQFF. The CDR3 DNA reads TGTGCCAGTAGTATTTTAGCGGGTAGTGAGCAGTTCTTC. The chain combines TRBV19 with TRBJ2-1, with 7 nucleotides matching TRBD2. The germline V gene has CDR1 LNHDA and CDR2 SQIVND (reference sequence). The CDR3 covers 13 residues. V was clipped by 3 bases and J by 9 bases; unmatched bases: 5.

CDR3 region: CASRNTGSGANVLTF. The CDR3 nucleotides are TGTGCCAGCAGAAATACAGGATCTGGGGCCAACGTCCTGACTTTC. The gene calls are TRBV6-5 and TRBJ2-6; possible D gene TRBD1, 5 bases. Trimming stripped 6 bases from V and 1 base from J, with 10 bases between. Germline V gene data show CDR1 as MNHEY and CDR2 as SVGAGI. The CDR3 length is 15 residues.

This clone was observed once. This chain uses TRBV7-9 with TRBJ2-2; TRBD1 matches 11 bases. Germline V lookup: CDR1 SEHNR, CDR2 FQNEAQ (reference sequence). The CDR3 covers 15 residues. Germline trimming cut 5 bases from V and 5 bases from J; bases unmatched to any gene: 4. CDR3 amino acids: CASSGQGANTGELFF. DNA for the CDR3: TGTGCCAGCAGCGGACAGGGGGCAAATACCGGGGAGCTGTTTTTT.